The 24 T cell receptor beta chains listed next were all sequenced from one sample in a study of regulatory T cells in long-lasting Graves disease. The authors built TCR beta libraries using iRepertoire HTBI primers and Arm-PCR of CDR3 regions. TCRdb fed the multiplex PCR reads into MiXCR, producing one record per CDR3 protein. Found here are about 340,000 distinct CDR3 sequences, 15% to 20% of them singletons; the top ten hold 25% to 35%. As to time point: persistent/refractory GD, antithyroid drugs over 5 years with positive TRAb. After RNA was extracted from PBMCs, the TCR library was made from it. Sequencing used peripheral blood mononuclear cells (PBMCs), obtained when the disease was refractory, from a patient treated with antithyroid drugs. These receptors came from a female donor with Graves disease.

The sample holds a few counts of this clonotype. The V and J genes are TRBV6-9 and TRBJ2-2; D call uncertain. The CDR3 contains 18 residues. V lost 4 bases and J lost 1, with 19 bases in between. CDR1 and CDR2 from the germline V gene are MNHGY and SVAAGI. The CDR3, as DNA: TGTGCCAGCAGTTTCACCCTATGGGTCCAGGTGAACACCGGGGAGCTGTTTTTT. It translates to CASSFTLWVQVNTGELFF.

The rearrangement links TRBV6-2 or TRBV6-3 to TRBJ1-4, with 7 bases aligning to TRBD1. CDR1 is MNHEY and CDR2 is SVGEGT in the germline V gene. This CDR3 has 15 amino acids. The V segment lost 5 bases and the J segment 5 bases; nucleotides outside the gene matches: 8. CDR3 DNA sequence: TGTGCCAGCAGTGAGGGGGCAGCTACGAATGAAAAACTGTTTTTT. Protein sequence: CASSEGAATNEKLFF.

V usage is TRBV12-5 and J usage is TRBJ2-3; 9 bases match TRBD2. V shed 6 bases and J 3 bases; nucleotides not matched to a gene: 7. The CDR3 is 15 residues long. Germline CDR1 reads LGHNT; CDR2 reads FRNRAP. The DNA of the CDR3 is TGTGCTAGTGGACCTGGACTAGCGTGGACAGATACGCAGTATTTT. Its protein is CASGPGLAWTDTQYF.

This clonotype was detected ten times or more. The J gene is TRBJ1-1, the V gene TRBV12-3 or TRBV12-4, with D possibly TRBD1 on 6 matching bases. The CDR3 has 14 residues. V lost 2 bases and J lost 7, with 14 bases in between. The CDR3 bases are TGTGCCAGCAGTTTATGGGATGAGGACAGTGAAGCTTTCTTT. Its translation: CASSLWDEDSEAFF.

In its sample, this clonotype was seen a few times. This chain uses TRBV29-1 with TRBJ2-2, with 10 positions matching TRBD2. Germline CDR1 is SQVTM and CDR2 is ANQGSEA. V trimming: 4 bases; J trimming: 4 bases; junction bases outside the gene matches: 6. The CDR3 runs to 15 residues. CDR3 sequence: CSVAGLAESTGELFF. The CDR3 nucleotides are TGCAGCGTTGCCGGACTAGCGGAATCCACCGGGGAGCTGTTTTTT.

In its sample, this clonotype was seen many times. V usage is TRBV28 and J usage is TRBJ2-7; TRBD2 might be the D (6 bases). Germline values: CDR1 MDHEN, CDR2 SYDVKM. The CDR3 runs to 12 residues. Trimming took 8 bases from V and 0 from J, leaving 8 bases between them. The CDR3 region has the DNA TGTGCCAGCGGCGGGATCTCCTACGAGCAGTACTTC. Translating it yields CASGGISYEQYF.

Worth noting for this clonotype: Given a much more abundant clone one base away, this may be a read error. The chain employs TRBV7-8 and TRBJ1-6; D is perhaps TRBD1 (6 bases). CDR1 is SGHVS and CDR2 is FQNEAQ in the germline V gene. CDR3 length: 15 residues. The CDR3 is CASSLDEQGTSPPHF. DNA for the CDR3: TGTGCCAGCAGCTTAGATGAACAGGGAACATCACCCCCCCACTTT.

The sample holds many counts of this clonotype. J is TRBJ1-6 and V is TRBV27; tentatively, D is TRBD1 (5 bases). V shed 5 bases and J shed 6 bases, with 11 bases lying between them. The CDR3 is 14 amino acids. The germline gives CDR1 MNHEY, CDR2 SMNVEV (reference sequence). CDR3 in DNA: TGTGCCAGCAGTCAGGGCGCCGTTAATTCACCCCTCCACTTT. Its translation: CASSQGAVNSPLHF.

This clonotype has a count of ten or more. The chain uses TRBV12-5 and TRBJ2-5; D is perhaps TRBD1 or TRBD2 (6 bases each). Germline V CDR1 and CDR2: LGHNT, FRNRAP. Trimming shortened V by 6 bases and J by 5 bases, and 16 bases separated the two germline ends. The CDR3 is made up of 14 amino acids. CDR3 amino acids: CASGSGSQGETQYF. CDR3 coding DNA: TGTGCTAGTGGCTCCGGGAGCCAGGGGGAGACCCAGTACTTC.

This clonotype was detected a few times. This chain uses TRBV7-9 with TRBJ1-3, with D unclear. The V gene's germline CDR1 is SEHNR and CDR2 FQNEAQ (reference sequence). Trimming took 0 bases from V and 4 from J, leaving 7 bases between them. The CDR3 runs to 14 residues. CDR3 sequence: CASSLAPPGNTIYF. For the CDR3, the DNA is TGTGCCAGCAGCTTAGCCCCCCCCGGAAACACCATATATTTT.

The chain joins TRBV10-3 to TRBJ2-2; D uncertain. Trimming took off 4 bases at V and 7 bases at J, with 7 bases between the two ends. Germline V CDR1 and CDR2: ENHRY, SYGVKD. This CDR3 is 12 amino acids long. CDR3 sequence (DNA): TGTGCCATCAGTGCAGTAGACGGGGAGCTGTTTTTT. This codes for CAISAVDGELFF.

CDR3 in DNA: TGCAGCGTTGCCACAGGGGGCCAATCACCCCTCCACTTT. Translation gives CSVATGGQSPLHF. This rearrangement joins TRBV29-1 to TRBJ1-6; 9 nucleotides agree with TRBD1. The CDR3 consists of 13 residues. Germline CDR1 reads SQVTM; CDR2 reads ANQGSEA. V was pared by 4 bases and J by 10 bases, with 5 bases of the junction left unmatched.

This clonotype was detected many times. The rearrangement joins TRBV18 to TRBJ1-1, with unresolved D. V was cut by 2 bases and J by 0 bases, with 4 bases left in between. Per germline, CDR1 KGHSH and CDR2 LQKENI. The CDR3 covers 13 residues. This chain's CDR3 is CASSPAVNTEAFF. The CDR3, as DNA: TGTGCCAGCTCACCAGCCGTGAACACTGAAGCTTTCTTT.

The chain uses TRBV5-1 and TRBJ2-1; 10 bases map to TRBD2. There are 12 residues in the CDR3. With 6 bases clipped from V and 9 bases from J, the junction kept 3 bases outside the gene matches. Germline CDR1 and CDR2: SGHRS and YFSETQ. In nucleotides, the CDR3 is TGCGCCAGCAAAGCGGGGGGGGGTGAGCAGTTCTTC. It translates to CASKAGGGEQFF.

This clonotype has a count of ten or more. In DNA, the CDR3 is TGTGCCAGCAGACTCGGCGGGGCAGGAGGAGAGACCCAGTACTTC. It specifies CASRLGGAGGETQYF. The chain couples TRBV28 to TRBJ2-5, with D perhaps TRBD2 (6 bases). The ends were cut back, 6 bases at V and 4 bases at J, with 18 bases in the middle. Germline CDR1 MDHEN, CDR2 SYDVKM. The CDR3 runs 15 residues.

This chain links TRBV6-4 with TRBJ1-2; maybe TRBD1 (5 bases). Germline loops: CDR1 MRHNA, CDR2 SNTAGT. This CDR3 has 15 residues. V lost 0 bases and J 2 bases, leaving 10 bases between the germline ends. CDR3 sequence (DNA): TGTGCCAGCAGTGACTCGGGGACCTGGAACTATGGCTACACCTTC. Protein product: CASSDSGTWNYGYTF.

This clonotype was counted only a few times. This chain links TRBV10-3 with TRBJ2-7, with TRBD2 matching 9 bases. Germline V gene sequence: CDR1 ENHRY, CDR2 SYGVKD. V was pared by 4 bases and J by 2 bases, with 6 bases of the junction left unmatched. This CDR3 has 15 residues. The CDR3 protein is CAISGPRGGAYEQYF. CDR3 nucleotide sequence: TGTGCCATCAGTGGCCCTCGCGGGGGGGCCTACGAGCAGTACTTC.

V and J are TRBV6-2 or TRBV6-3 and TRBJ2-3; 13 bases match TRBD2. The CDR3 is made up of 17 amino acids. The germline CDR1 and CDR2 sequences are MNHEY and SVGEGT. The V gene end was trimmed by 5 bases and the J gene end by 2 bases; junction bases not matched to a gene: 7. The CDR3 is CASSVSGLAGFTDTQYF. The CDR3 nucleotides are TGTGCCAGCAGTGTGTCGGGACTAGCGGGATTCACAGATACGCAGTATTTT.

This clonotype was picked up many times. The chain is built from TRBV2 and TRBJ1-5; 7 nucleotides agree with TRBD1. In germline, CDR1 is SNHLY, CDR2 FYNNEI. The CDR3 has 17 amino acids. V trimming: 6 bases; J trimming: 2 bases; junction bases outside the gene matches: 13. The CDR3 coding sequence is TGTGCCAGCAGCCGGACGATGGACAGGAGAGGCAATCAGCCCCAGCATTTT. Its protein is CASSRTMDRRGNQPQHF.

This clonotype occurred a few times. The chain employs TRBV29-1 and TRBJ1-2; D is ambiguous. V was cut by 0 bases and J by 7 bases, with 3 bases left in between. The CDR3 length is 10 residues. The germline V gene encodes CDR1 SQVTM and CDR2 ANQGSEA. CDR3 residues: CSVEESGYTF. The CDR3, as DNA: TGCAGCGTTGAAGAATCTGGCTACACCTTC.

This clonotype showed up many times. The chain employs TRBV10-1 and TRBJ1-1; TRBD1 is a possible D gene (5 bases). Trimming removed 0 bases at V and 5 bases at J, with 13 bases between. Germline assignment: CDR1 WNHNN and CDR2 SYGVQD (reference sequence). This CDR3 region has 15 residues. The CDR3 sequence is CASSESIPGRTEAFF. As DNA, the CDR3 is TGCGCCAGCAGTGAGTCGATACCAGGGCGGACTGAAGCTTTCTTT.

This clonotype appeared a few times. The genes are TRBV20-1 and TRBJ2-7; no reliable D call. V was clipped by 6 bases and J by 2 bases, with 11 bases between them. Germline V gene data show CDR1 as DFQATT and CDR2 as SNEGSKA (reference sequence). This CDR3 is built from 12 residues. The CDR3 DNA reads TGCAGTGCCCCACAGCTTACCTACGAGCAGTACTTC. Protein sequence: CSAPQLTYEQYF.

CDR3 bases: TGTGCCAGCAGCCCAGATCTGGGCTCCTACAATGAGCAGTTCTTC. This sequence encodes CASSPDLGSYNEQFF. This rearrangement joins TRBV12-3 or TRBV12-4 to TRBJ2-1; D is unclear. V lost 6 bases and J lost 0, with 12 bases in between. The CDR3 length is 15 residues.

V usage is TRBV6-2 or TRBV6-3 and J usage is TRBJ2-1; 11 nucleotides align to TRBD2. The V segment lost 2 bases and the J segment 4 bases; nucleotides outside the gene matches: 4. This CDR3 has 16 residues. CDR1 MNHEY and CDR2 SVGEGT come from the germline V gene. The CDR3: CASSYLSGGAYNEQFF. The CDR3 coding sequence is TGTGCCAGCAGTTACCTTAGCGGGGGGGCGTACAATGAGCAGTTCTTC.